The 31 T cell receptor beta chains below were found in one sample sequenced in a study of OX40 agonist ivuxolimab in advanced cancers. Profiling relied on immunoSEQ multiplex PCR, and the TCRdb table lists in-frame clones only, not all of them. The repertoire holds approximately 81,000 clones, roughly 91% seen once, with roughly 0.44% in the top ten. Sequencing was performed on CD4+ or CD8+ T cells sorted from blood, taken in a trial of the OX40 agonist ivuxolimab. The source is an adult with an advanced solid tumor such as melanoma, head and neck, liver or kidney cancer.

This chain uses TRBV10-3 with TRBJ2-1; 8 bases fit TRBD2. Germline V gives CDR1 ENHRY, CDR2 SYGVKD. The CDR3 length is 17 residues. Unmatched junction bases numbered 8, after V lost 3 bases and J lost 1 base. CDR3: CAISDPASGSSYNEQFF. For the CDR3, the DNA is TGTGCCATCAGTGACCCGGCTAGCGGGTCATCCTACAATGAGCAGTTCTTC.

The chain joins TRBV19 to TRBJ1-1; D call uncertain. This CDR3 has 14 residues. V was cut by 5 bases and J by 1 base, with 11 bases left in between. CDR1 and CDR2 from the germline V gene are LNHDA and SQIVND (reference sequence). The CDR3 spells CASSFRASNTEAFF. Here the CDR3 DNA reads TGTGCCAGTAGTTTCCGGGCTTCGAACACTGAAGCTTTCTTT.

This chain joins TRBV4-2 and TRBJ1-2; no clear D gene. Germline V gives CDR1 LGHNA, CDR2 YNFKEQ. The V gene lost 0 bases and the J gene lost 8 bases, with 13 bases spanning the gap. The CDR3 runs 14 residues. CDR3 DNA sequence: TGTGCCAGCAGCCAAGAGGCGTCTGCACGGGGCTACACCTTC. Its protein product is CASSQEASARGYTF.

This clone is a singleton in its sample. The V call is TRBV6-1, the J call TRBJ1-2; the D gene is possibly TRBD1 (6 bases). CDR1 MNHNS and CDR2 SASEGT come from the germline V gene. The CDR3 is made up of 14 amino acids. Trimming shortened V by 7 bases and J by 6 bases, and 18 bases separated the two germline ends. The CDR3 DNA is TGTGCCAGCAACCCTAGGGACATAAAAGATGGCTACACCTTC. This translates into CASNPRDIKDGYTF.

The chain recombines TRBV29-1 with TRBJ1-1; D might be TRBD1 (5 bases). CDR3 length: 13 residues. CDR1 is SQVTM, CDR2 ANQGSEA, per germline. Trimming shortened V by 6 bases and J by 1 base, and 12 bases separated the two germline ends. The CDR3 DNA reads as TGCAGCGTCTCAGACAGAGAGAACACTGAAGCTTTCTTT. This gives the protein CSVSDRENTEAFF.

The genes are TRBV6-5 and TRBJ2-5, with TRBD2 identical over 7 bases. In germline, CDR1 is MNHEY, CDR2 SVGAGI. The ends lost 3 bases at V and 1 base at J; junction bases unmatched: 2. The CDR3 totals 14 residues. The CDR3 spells CASSYRGVQETQYF. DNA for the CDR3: TGTGCCAGCAGTTATCGGGGGGTCCAAGAGACCCAGTACTTC.

This chain's CDR3 is CASSLDSVTGGREQYF. CDR3 nucleotide sequence: TGTGCCAGCAGCTTAGATTCGGTAACAGGGGGGCGCGAGCAGTACTTC. The chain has TRBV11-2 and TRBJ2-7, with 8 bases lining up with TRBD1. Germline CDR1 reads SGHAT; CDR2 reads FQNNGV. The CDR3 contains 16 residues. J gave up 6 bases and V 0 bases, and 10 bases lay outside the gene matches.

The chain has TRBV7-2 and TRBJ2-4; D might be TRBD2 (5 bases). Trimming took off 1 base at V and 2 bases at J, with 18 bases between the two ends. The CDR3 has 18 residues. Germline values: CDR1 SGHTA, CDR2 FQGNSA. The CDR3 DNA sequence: TGTGCCAGCAGCTTAGGGTTTCGAGCGGCCCCGACCAAAAACATTCAGTACTTC. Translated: CASSLGFRAAPTKNIQYF. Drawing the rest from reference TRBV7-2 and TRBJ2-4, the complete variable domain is GAGVSQSPSNKVTEKGKDVELRCDPISGHTALYWYRQSLGQGLEFLIYFQGNSAPDKSGLPSDRFSAERTGGSVSTLTIQRTQQEDSAVYLCASSLGFRAAPTKNIQYFGAGTRLSVL.

CDR3 in DNA: TGTGCCAGCAGCGCGGGACCCGGGCCGTCTGGAAACACCATATATTTT. Residues: CASSAGPGPSGNTIYF. The chain carries TRBV9 and TRBJ1-3; perhaps TRBD1 as D (5 bases). V lost 3 bases to trimming and J lost 1 base, with 14 bases between them. Germline-derived CDR1 and CDR2 are SGDLS and YYNGEE. The CDR3 runs to 16 residues.

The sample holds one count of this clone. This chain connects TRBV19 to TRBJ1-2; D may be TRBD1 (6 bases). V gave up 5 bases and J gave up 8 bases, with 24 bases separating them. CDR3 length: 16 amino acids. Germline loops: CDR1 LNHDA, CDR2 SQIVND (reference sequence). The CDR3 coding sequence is TGTGCCAGTAGTCAACTCATCGGGGACAAGGCTTTCGGCTACACCTTC. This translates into CASSQLIGDKAFGYTF. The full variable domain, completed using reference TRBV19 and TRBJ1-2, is DGGITQSPKYLFRKEGQNVTLSCEQNLNHDAMYWYRQDPGQGLRLIYYSQIVNDFQKGDIAEGYSVSREKKESFPLTVTSAQKNPTAFYLCASSQLIGDKAFGYTFGSGTRLTVV.

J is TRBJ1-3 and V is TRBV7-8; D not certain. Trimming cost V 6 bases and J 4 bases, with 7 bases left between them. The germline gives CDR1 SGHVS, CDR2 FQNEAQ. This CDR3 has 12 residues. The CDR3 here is CASRQFGNTIYF. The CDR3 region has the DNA TGTGCCAGCAGACAGTTCGGAAACACCATATATTTT. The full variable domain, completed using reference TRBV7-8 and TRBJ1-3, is GAGVSQSPRYKVAKRGQDVALRCDPISGHVSLFWYQQALGQGPEFLTYFQNEAQLDKSGLPSDRFFAERPEGSVSTLKIQRTQQEDSAVYLCASRQFGNTIYFGEGSWLTVV.

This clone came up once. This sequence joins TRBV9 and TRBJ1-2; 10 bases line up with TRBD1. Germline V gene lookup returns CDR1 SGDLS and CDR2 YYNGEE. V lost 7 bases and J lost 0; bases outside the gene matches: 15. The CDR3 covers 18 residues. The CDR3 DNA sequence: TGTGCCAGCGGAGCCCGACAGGGGGCCACCCTTTCTAACTATGGCTACACCTTC. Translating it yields CASGARQGATLSNYGYTF.

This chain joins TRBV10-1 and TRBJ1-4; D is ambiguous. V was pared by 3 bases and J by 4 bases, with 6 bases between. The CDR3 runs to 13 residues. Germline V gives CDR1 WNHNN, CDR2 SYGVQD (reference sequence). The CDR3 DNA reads TGCGCCAGCAGTGATGGGAGTAATGAAAAACTGTTTTTT. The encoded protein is CASSDGSNEKLFF.

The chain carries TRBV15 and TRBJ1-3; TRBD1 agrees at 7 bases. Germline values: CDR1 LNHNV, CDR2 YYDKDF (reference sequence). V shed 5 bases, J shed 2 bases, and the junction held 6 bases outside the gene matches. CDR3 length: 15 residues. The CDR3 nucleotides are TGTGCCACCAGCGGGTTCACAGGGGCTGGAAACACCATATATTTT. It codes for CATSGFTGAGNTIYF.

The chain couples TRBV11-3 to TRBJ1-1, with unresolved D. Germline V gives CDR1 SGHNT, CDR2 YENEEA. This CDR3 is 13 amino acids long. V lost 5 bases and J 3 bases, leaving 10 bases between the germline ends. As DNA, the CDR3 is TGTGCCAGCAGCCTGGTCAGTGACACTGAAGCTTTCTTT. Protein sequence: CASSLVSDTEAFF.

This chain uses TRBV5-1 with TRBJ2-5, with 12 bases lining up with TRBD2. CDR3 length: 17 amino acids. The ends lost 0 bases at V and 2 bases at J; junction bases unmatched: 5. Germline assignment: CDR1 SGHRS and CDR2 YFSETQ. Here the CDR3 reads CASSLGSGTSGQETQYF. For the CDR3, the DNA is TGCGCCAGCAGCTTGGGTTCCGGGACTAGCGGGCAAGAGACCCAGTACTTC. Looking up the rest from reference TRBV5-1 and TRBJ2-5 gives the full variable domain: KAGVTQTPRYLIKTRGQQVTLSCSPISGHRSVSWYQQTPGQGLQFLFEYFSETQRNKGNFPGRFSGRQFSNSRSEMNVSTLELGDSALYLCASSLGSGTSGQETQYFGPGTRLLVL.

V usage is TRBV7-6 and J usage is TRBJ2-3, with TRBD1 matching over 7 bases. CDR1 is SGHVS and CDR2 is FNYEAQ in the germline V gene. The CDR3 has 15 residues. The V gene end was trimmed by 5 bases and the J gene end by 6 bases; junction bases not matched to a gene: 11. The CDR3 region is CASSLGQLVSDTQYF. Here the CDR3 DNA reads TGTGCCAGCAGCCTGGGACAGTTAGTTTCGGATACGCAGTATTTT.

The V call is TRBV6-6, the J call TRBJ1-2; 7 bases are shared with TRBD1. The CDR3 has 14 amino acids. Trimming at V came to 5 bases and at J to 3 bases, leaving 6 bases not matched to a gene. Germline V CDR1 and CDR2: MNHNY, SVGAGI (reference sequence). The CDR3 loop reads CASSRRTGDYGYTF. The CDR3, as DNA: TGTGCCAGCAGTCGAAGGACAGGCGACTATGGCTACACCTTC.

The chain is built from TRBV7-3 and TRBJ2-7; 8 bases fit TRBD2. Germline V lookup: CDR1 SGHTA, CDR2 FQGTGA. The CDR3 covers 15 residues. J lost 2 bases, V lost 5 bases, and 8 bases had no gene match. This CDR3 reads CASSPSGGAPYEQYF. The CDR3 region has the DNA TGTGCCAGCAGCCCCTCCGGGGGGGCGCCCTACGAGCAGTACTTC.

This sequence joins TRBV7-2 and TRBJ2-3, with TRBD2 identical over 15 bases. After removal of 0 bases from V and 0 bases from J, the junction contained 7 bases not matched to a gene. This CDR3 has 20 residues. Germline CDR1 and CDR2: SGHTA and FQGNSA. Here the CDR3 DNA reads TGTGCCAGCAGCTTAGCGCAGGGACTAGCGGGGGGCCCTAGCACAGATACGCAGTATTTT. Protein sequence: CASSLAQGLAGGPSTDTQYF.

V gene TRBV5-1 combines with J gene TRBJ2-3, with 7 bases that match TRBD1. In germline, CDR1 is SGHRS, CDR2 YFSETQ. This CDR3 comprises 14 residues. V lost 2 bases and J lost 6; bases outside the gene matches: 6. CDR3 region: CASSFVKGADTQYF. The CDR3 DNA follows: TGCGCCAGCAGCTTTGTGAAGGGGGCGGATACGCAGTATTTT.

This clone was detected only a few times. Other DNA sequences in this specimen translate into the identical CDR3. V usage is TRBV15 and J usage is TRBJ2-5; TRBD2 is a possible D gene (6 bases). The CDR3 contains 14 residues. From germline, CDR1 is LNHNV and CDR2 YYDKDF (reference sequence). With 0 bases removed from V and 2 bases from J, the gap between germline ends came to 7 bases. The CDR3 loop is CATSRDGGQETQYF. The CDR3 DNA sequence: TGTGCCACCAGCAGAGATGGGGGGCAAGAGACCCAGTACTTC.

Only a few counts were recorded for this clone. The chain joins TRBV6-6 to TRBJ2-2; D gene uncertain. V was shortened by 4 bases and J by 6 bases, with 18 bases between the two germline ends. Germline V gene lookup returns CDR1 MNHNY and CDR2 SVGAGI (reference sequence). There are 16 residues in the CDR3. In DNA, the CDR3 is TGTGCCAGCAGTTCCCCCGACATTCGACGGGCCGGGGAGCTGTTTTTT. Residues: CASSSPDIRRAGELFF.

As DNA, the CDR3 is TGCGCCAGCAGCTTGCAGGGATCGAACACTGAAGCTTTCTTT. Its translation: CASSLQGSNTEAFF. The V gene is TRBV5-1, the J gene TRBJ1-1; tentatively, D is TRBD1 (5 bases). The CDR3 has 14 amino acids. The V end lost 1 base, the J end lost 1 base, and 8 bases lay between the germline ends. CDR1 and CDR2 from the germline V gene are SGHRS and YFSETQ.

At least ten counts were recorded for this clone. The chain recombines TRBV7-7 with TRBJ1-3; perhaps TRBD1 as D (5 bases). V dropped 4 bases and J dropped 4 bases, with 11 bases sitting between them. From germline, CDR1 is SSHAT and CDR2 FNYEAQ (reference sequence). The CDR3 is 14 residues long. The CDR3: CASSSGTYGNTIYF. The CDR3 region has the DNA TGTGCCAGCAGCTCCGGGACGTACGGAAACACCATATATTTT.

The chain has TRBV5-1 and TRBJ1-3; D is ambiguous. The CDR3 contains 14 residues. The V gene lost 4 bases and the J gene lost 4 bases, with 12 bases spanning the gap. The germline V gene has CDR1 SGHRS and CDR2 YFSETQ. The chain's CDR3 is CASSPRGRGNTIYF. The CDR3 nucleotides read TGCGCCAGCAGCCCCCGGGGAAGAGGAAACACCATATATTTT.

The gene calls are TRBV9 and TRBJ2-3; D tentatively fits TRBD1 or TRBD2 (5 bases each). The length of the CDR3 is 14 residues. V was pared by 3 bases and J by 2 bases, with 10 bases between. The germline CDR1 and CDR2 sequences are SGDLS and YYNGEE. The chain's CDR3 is CASSESGATDTQYF. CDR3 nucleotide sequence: TGTGCCAGCAGCGAGTCCGGGGCCACAGATACGCAGTATTTT.

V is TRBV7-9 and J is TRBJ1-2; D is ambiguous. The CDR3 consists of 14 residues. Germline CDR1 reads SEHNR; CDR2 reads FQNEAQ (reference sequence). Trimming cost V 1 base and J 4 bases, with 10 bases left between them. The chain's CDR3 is CASSLEGSGYGYTF. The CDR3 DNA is TGTGCCAGCAGCTTAGAGGGTTCCGGCTATGGCTACACCTTC.

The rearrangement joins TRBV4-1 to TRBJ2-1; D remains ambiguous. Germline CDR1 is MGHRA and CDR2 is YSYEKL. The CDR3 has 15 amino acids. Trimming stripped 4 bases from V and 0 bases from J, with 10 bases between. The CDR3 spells CASSPLGLSYNEQFF. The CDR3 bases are TGCGCCAGCAGCCCCCTGGGCCTCTCCTACAATGAGCAGTTCTTC.

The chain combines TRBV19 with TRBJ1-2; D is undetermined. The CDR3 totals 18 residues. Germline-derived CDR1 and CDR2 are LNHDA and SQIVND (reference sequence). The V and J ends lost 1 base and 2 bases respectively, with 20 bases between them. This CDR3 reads CASSIAELRKPSNYGYTF. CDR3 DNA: TGTGCCAGTAGTATAGCCGAATTACGGAAACCGTCCAACTATGGCTACACCTTC.

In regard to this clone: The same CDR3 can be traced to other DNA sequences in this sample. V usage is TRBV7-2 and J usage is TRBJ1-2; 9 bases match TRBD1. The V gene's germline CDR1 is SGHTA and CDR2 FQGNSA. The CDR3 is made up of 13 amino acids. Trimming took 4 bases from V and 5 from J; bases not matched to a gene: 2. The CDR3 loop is CASSSDRGYGYTF. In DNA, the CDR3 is TGTGCCAGCAGCTCGGACAGGGGATATGGCTACACCTTC.